These T cell receptor beta chains were read from a single sample in a study of blood T cell repertoires in COVID-19. Libraries were prepared by immunoSEQ multiplex PCR; TCRdb keeps only in-frame clonotypes and omits some of them. The table includes fewer than 45,000 clones, roughly 80% detected once. Sequencing was performed on peripheral blood. The receptor source for this set is a man in his forties or fifties with active COVID-19. The CDR3 runs from the conserved cysteine through the conserved F or W. D genes are given only for firm matches. The size of a clone is reported for some rows only, either as once, few or many, or as a class for expanded clones.

>TRBV27|TRBJ1-4|.|TRBD1
TGTGCCAGCACTGACGACGTGGACAGGTTATTTGAAAAACTGTTTTTT
CASTDDVDRLFEKLFF
>TRBV5-1|TRBJ1-6|.|TRBD1
TGCGCCAGCAGCTTGAGTGCGGTTGGACAGGGACATAATTCACCCCTCCACTTT
CASSLSAVGQGHNSPLHF
>TRBV6-2/TRBV6-3|TRBJ1-2|.|.
TGTGCCAGCAGTTACTCGAACATTCCCTATGGCTACACCTTC
CASSYSNIPYGYTF
>TRBV7-6|TRBJ2-7|.|TRBD1
TGTGCCAGCAGCTTAGAAGGGGGCAACTACGAGCAGTACTTC
CASSLEGGNYEQYF
>TRBV11-2|TRBJ2-2|.|.
TGTGCCAGCAGCTTACTTCGGGGGTCCGGGGAGCTGTTTTTT
CASSLLRGSGELFF
>TRBV7-2|TRBJ1-1|few|TRBD1
TGTGCCAGCAGCTTGCGGGACAGCCCTTTCAGCACTGAAGCTTTCTTT
CASSLRDSPFSTEAFF
>TRBV27|TRBJ1-2|.|.
TGTGCCAGCAGCCGCGGCGGAGTTTATGGCTACACCTTC
CASSRGGVYGYTF
>TRBV5-1|TRBJ1-2|.|.
TGCGCCAGCAGTTCCCAGGGTCTTATTTATGGCTACACCTTC
CASSSQGLIYGYTF
>TRBV9|TRBJ1-6|.|TRBD1
TGTGCCAGCAGCGACTGGTTAGGGACAGATAATTCACCCCTCCACTTT
CASSDWLGTDNSPLHF
>TRBV5-1|TRBJ2-1|.|TRBD1
TGCGCCAGCAGCCCAGGGACAGGGGGCTACAATGAGCAGTTCTTC
CASSPGTGGYNEQFF
>TRBV7-2|TRBJ2-7|.|.
TGTGCCAGCAGCTTAGGGCAAGTCGACGAGCAGTACTTC
CASSLGQVDEQYF
>TRBV6-5|TRBJ2-7|.|TRBD2
TGTGCCAGCAGTTACTCAGGCGGGGGGCTCCCCTACGAGCAGTACTTC
CASSYSGGGLPYEQYF
>TRBV7-6|TRBJ2-4|.|.
TGTGCCAGCAGCTCGGGACTGAAAGCCAAAAACATTCAGTACTTC
CASSSGLKAKNIQYF
>TRBV28|TRBJ2-7|.|TRBD1
TGTGCCAGCACCATGAATGGACAGGGGGAGTACGAGCAGTACTTC
CASTMNGQGEYEQYF
>TRBV7-6|TRBJ2-1|.|.
TGTGCCAGCAGCTTAACAGGGTTACCGCTCAATGAGCAGTTCTTC
CASSLTGLPLNEQFF
>TRBV5-4|TRBJ2-5|.|.
TGTGCCAGCAGCGACGGGTCACTCCAAGAGACCCAGTACTTC
CASSDGSLQETQYF
>TRBV9|TRBJ2-1|once|TRBD1
TGTGCCAGCAGCGTAGCCCCCGGGACAGGGCCCGATGAGCAGTTCTTC
CASSVAPGTGPDEQFF
>TRBV6-4|TRBJ1-3|.|.
TGTGCCAGCAGGACGGCGGTCGGGGGGGCGCAAGGAAACACCATATATTTT
CASRTAVGGAQGNTIYF
>TRBV6-2/TRBV6-3|TRBJ2-5|.|TRBD2
TGTGCCAGCAGTTACGGACTAGCGGCCCGGGGGGAGACCCAGTACTTC
CASSYGLAARGETQYF
>TRBV7-2|TRBJ2-5|.|.
TGTGCCAGCAGCTTAGGGGGGCTTCAAGAGACCCAGTACTTC
CASSLGGLQETQYF
>TRBV6-1|TRBJ2-1|.|TRBD1
TGTGCCAGCAGTGACCAGGACAGGGGACCCTACAATGAGCAGTTCTTC
CASSDQDRGPYNEQFF
>TRBV9|TRBJ1-2|.|.
TGTGCCAGCAGCGTAGAGCCAGTACCTAGAGCTAACTATGGCTACACCTTC
CASSVEPVPRANYGYTF
>TRBV3-1/TRBV3-2|TRBJ1-1|.|.
TGTGCCAGCAGCCACCTAACCAGGGCTTTCTTT
CASSHLTRAFF
>TRBV5-6|TRBJ1-1|.|.
TGTGCCAGCAGCTTTTTCATTCGGCAGGGAGGGAACACTGAAGCTTTCTTT
CASSFFIRQGGNTEAFF
>TRBV2|TRBJ2-5|.|.
TGTGCCAGCAGTGCTAATCTCGGGGAGACCCAGTACTTC
CASSANLGETQYF
>TRBV5-1|TRBJ2-3|.|.
TGCGCCAGCAGCTTGGGGGTCTTATACACGGCCTTCGGACAAGATACGCAGTATTTT
CASSLGVLYTAFGQDTQYF
>TRBV6-2/TRBV6-3|TRBJ1-2|.|TRBD1
TGTGCCAGCAGTTACCCCGGGACAGTCCACTATGGCTACACCTTC
CASSYPGTVHYGYTF
>TRBV6-5|TRBJ2-7|.|TRBD1
TGTGCCAGCAGGGTAGCAGGGACAGGGCGTTACGAGCAGTACTTC
CASRVAGTGRYEQYF
>TRBV7-2|TRBJ2-7|.|.
TGTGCCAGCAGCCCTAGAACAGGGTCCATCTCCTACGAGCAGTACTTC
CASSPRTGSISYEQYF
>TRBV5-1|TRBJ2-7|few|TRBD1
TGCGCCAGCAGCCCCGGGACAGACAGCTCCTACGAGCAGTACTTC
CASSPGTDSSYEQYF
>TRBV9|TRBJ2-3|.|.
TGTGCCAGCAGCGTAGCTAGGTTGGCAGACGGAGATACGCAGTATTTT
CASSVARLADGDTQYF
>TRBV12-5|TRBJ1-1|.|.
TGTGCTAGTGGTTTGAGTCCGGGGGGCACTGAAGCTTTCTTT
CASGLSPGGTEAFF